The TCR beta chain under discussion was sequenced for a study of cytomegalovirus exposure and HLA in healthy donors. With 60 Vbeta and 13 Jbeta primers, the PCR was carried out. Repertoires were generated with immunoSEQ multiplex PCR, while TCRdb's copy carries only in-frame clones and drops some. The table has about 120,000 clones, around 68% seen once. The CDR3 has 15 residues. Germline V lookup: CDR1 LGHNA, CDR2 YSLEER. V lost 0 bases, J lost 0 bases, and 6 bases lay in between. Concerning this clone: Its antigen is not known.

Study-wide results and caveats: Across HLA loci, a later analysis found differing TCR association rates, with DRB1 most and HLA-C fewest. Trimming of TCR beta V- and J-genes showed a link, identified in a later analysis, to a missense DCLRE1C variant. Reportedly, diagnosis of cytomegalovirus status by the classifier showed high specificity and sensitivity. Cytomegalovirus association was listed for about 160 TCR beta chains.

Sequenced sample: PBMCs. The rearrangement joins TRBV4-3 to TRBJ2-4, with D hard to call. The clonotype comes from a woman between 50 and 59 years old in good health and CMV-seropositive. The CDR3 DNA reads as TGCGCCAGCAGCCAAGATCAACTAGCCAAAAACATTCAGTACTTC. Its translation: CASSQDQLAKNIQYF.